Shown below are 4 T cell receptor beta chains from a single sample sequenced in a study of control samples from healthy donors and cancer patients. Sequencing was performed with immunoSEQ multiplex PCR; in TCRdb, only in-frame clones are kept and a portion is missing. In the table there are about 130,000 clones, 85% to 95% of which are singletons. Sequencing input: PBMCs. All receptors derive from a man aged 50 or older with head and neck cancer.

The chain has TRBV7-6 and TRBJ1-1, with D unresolved. The CDR3 length is 14 residues. Trimming stripped 5 bases from V and 6 bases from J, with 16 bases between. Per the germline V gene, CDR1 is SGHVS and CDR2 is FNYEAQ. The CDR3, as DNA: TGTGCCAGCAGCCAAACCAGCCTGGGAGCTGAAGCTTTCTTT. It encodes CASSQTSLGAEAFF.

J is TRBJ2-1 and V is TRBV7-3; D unclear. The V end lost 2 bases, the J end lost 0 bases, and 8 bases lay between the germline ends. Germline-derived CDR1 and CDR2 are SGHTA and FQGTGA. The CDR3 length is 15 residues. In nucleotides, the CDR3 is TGTGCCAGCAGCTTAGACCTGAGCTCCTACAATGAGCAGTTCTTC. It specifies CASSLDLSSYNEQFF.

A word on this clone: Mismatch with germline at one junction end may stem from a read error. This chain links TRBV29-1 with TRBJ2-2, with a tentative D call TRBD2 (7 bases). There are 14 residues in the CDR3. Germline V gene data show CDR1 as SQVTM and CDR2 as ANQGSEA. DNA for the CDR3: TGCAGCGTTGCCGGGGGGCCGAAGACCGGGGAGCTGTTTTTT. It codes for CSVAGGPKTGELFF.

The chain uses TRBV7-9 and TRBJ2-1; 8 nucleotides line up with TRBD2. This CDR3 region has 15 residues. V trimming: 1 base; J trimming: 8 bases; junction bases outside the gene matches: 7. Germline lookup yields CDR1 SEHNR and CDR2 FQNEAQ (reference sequence). The CDR3: CASSLDGGASDEQFF. The CDR3 DNA follows: TGTGCCAGCAGCTTAGACGGGGGGGCCTCGGATGAGCAGTTCTTC.